This T cell receptor beta chain came from a study of cytomegalovirus exposure and HLA in healthy donors. Overall study findings and caveats: An analysis that was carried out later associated 15,000 to 20,000 TCR beta sequences with HLA alleles at 0.05 false discovery rate. Most CMV-associated TCR beta chains were later found to appear HLA-restricted.

The PCR made use of 60 Vbeta and 13 Jbeta primers. Libraries were prepared by immunoSEQ multiplex PCR; TCRdb keeps only in-frame clonotypes and omits some of them. The data hold some 130,000 clones, with around 80% observed a single time. Germline CDR1 is MNHNY and CDR2 is SVGAGI (reference sequence). This CDR3 is built from 15 residues. V was cut by 7 bases and J by 2 bases, with 17 bases left in between. As for this clone: The antigen remains undetermined.

This clonotype originated in a young man in good health. Sequencing was done on a sample of PBMCs. V gene TRBV6-6 combines with J gene TRBJ1-2; tentatively, D is TRBD1 (5 bases). The CDR3 DNA is TGTGCCAGCACCGACTCTGGGCAGGGAAACTATGGCTACACCTTC. Protein sequence: CASTDSGQGNYGYTF.